What follows are 28 T cell receptor beta chains derived from one specimen sequenced in a study of beta chain features in type 1 diabetes. As every portion of the isolated RNA was reverse transcribed, the sequencing read expressed TCRB transcripts. Some clones are missing from TCRdb's copy, which holds only in-frame ones; the method was immunoSEQ multiplex PCR. The table has about 160,000 clones, 7.5% to 9.5% seen once. The sample taken for sequencing was central memory CD4+ T cells from blood. The origin of the receptors is a woman aged 18 to 35 in good health.

A few counts support this clone. The rearrangement uses TRBV6-5 and TRBJ2-1; unclear D gene. Germline V gene sequence: CDR1 MNHEY, CDR2 SVGAGI. Trimming left V 0 bases short and J 6 bases short, with 9 bases between. CDR3 length: 14 residues. As DNA, the CDR3 is TGTGCCAGCAGTTACTCGACGGCGGTCAATGAGCAGTTCTTC. Residues: CASSYSTAVNEQFF.

The genes are TRBV25-1 and TRBJ2-7; 8 bases are a match to TRBD2. The CDR3 is made up of 15 amino acids. Germline CDR1 is MGHDK and CDR2 is SYGVNS. The trim removed 3 bases at V and 3 bases at J, leaving 7 bases unmatched. CDR3 protein: CASSEGTSGVYEQYF. The CDR3 region has the DNA TGTGCCAGCAGTGAGGGCACTAGCGGAGTCTACGAGCAGTACTTC.

This clone was counted between two and nine times. The V call is TRBV5-1, the J call TRBJ2-1; 8 bases line up with TRBD2. This CDR3 is 17 amino acids long. CDR1 and CDR2 (germline): SGHRS, YFSETQ. V shed 3 bases and J 10 bases; nucleotides not matched to a gene: 18. CDR3 protein: CASSSPGTRVSLVEQFF. CDR3 bases: TGCGCCAGCAGCTCCCCCGGGACTAGGGTTTCTTTAGTAGAGCAGTTCTTC. The whole variable domain, filled in from reference TRBV5-1 and TRBJ2-1, reads KAGVTQTPRYLIKTRGQQVTLSCSPISGHRSVSWYQQTPGQGLQFLFEYFSETQRNKGNFPGRFSGRQFSNSRSEMNVSTLELGDSALYLCASSSPGTRVSLVEQFFGPGTRLTVL.

V is TRBV27 and J is TRBJ2-7; no clear D. The CDR3 spans 10 residues. The V end lost 6 bases, the J end lost 4 bases, and 4 bases lay between the germline ends. Germline V CDR1 and CDR2: MNHEY, SMNVEV (reference sequence). The DNA of the CDR3 is TGTGCCAGCAGCTCGTACGAGCAGTACTTC. The encoded protein is CASSSYEQYF.

This chain joins TRBV9 and TRBJ2-1, with 9 bases that match TRBD2. From germline, CDR1 is SGDLS and CDR2 YYNGEE. The V segment lost 1 base and the J segment 10 bases; nucleotides outside the gene matches: 6. This CDR3 region has 14 residues. In DNA form, the CDR3 reads TGTGCCAGCAGCGTATGGCGGGAGGGCCGGGAGCAGTTCTTC. Protein sequence: CASSVWREGREQFF.

This clone occurred a few times. CDR3 DNA sequence: TGTGCCTGGAGTGTACAATGGGCGAACACTGAAGCTTTCTTT. Translation gives CAWSVQWANTEAFF. The chain uses TRBV30 and TRBJ1-1; D remains unclear. Between the trimmed V and J ends, which lost 0 bases and 1 base, there was a span of 9 bases. This CDR3 comprises 14 residues. CDR1 is GTSNPN, CDR2 SVGIG, per germline (reference sequence).

This clone was observed a handful of times. The chain uses TRBV4-2 and TRBJ2-6; D is perhaps TRBD1 (6 bases). V was shortened by 0 bases and J by 4 bases, with 13 bases between the two germline ends. CDR1 is LGHNA and CDR2 is YNFKEQ in the germline V gene. The CDR3 extends over 17 amino acids. The CDR3, as DNA: TGTGCCAGCAGCCAAGATCTACTGGGGGCCGGGGCCAACGTCCTGACTTTC. The encoded protein is CASSQDLLGAGANVLTF.

V usage is TRBV6-5 and J usage is TRBJ2-5, with TRBD2 matching over 9 bases. The CDR3 is made up of 13 amino acids. Germline V gene sequence: CDR1 MNHEY, CDR2 SVGAGI. The V segment lost 6 bases and the J segment 9 bases; nucleotides outside the gene matches: 8. CDR3 in amino acids: CASRPGLAEPQYF. In DNA, the CDR3 is TGTGCCAGCAGACCGGGACTAGCTGAACCCCAGTACTTC.

This chain connects TRBV2 to TRBJ1-5; D perhaps matches TRBD1 (5 bases). The germline V gene has CDR1 SNHLY and CDR2 FYNNEI. Trimming left V 5 bases short and J 2 bases short, with 13 bases between. The CDR3 spans 15 residues. The CDR3 here is CASSTDSTGNQPQHF. The DNA for the CDR3 is TGTGCCAGCAGTACCGACAGTACGGGCAATCAGCCCCAGCATTTT.

This clone was detected ten times or more. The CDR3 DNA reads as TGTGCCAGTAGTGCCGGGACTAACTATGGCTACACCTTC. Translation: CASSAGTNYGYTF. The rearrangement joins TRBV19 to TRBJ1-2; no clear D. Trimming left V 5 bases short and J 0 bases short, with 7 bases between. In germline, CDR1 is LNHDA, CDR2 SQIVND (reference sequence). This CDR3 is built from 13 residues.

The J gene is TRBJ2-7, the V gene TRBV5-1, with a weak D call TRBD1 (6 bases). Germline values: CDR1 SGHRS, CDR2 YFSETQ. The CDR3 spans 16 residues. V lost 6 bases to trimming and J lost 2 bases, with 21 bases between them. The CDR3 loop is CASKRTQGHLTYEQYF. The CDR3 DNA sequence: TGCGCCAGCAAGCGAACACAGGGACACCTTACCTACGAGCAGTACTTC.

The V and J genes are TRBV5-1 and TRBJ2-5, with D perhaps matching TRBD1 (6 bases). The germline CDR1 and CDR2 sequences are SGHRS and YFSETQ. This CDR3 has 16 residues. Deletions cut 5 bases from V and 0 bases from J, with 17 bases between. CDR3 DNA sequence: TGCGCCAGCAGGTTTAGGGGGATATCGTACCAAGAGACCCAGTACTTC. Its protein product is CASRFRGISYQETQYF.

The CDR3 bases are TGTGCCAGCAACGAGAGGACTAGTGAAGCTTTCTTT. It is translated as CASNERTSEAFF. The chain links TRBV2 to TRBJ1-1; unclear D gene. Germline CDR1 and CDR2: SNHLY and FYNNEI. Trimming stripped 7 bases from V and 7 bases from J, with 13 bases between. The CDR3 sequence is 12 residues long.

This clone was seen more than once but under ten times. This chain connects TRBV6-1 to TRBJ2-7; D possibly corresponds to TRBD2 (5 bases). V was trimmed by 6 bases and J by 5 bases, leaving 8 bases between them. Germline CDR1 is MNHNS and CDR2 is SASEGT. This CDR3 is built from 11 residues. CDR3 nucleotides: TGTGCCAGCAGGTCGCGGGACGAGCAGTACTTC. Protein: CASRSRDEQYF.

The V call is TRBV7-3, the J call TRBJ1-5; 7 positions agree with TRBD1. The CDR3 runs to 17 residues. Germline lookup yields CDR1 SGHTA and CDR2 FQGTGA. V lost 5 bases, J lost 4 bases, and 14 bases stayed unmatched. The chain's CDR3 is CASSAEGALDGNQPQHF. The CDR3 DNA is TGTGCCAGCAGCGCGGAGGGGGCCCTGGATGGGAATCAGCCCCAGCATTTT.

This chain uses TRBV6-5 with TRBJ1-1; TRBD1 matches 7 bases. The trim removed 6 bases at V and 6 bases at J, leaving 13 bases unmatched. The CDR3 covers 15 residues. Germline values: CDR1 MNHEY, CDR2 SVGAGI. CDR3 sequence (DNA): TGTGCCAGCAGCCCACAGGGGAACTCCCGGCCTGAAGCTTTCTTT. Encoded protein: CASSPQGNSRPEAFF.

The rearrangement joins TRBV13 to TRBJ2-2; 11 nucleotides match TRBD1. The length of the CDR3 is 16 residues. Per germline, CDR1 PRHDT and CDR2 FYEKMQ (reference sequence). V was pared by 6 bases and J by 5 bases, with 8 bases of the junction left unmatched. The CDR3 loop reads CASSAGQGVSTGELFF. CDR3 DNA: TGTGCCAGCAGTGCGGGACAGGGGGTTTCTACCGGGGAGCTGTTTTTT.

V is TRBV2 and J is TRBJ2-3; 16 bases align to TRBD2. The CDR3 extends over 15 amino acids. The germline V gene has CDR1 SNHLY and CDR2 FYNNEI. The V gene end was trimmed by 9 bases and the J gene end by 3 bases; junction bases not matched to a gene: 3. CDR3 protein: CARGTSGGATDTQYF. The CDR3 DNA reads as TGTGCCAGGGGGACTAGCGGGGGGGCAACAGATACGCAGTATTTT.

This clone was counted a few times. The chain is built from TRBV25-1 and TRBJ1-2, with D hard to call. V was shortened by 3 bases and J by 7 bases, with 15 bases between the two germline ends. The germline CDR1 and CDR2 sequences are MGHDK and SYGVNS. This CDR3 region has 14 residues. CDR3 protein: CASSDPTTEGGYTF. CDR3 DNA: TGTGCCAGCAGTGACCCAACCACGGAGGGTGGCTACACCTTC.

The rearrangement joins TRBV27 to TRBJ2-1, with D tentatively TRBD2 (5 bases). Trimming removed 5 bases at V and 9 bases at J, with 20 bases between. CDR3 length equals 15 residues. Germline V gene lookup returns CDR1 MNHEY and CDR2 SMNVEV (reference sequence). CDR3 nucleotide sequence: TGTGCCAGCAGTGGGCGGCGCGGGCCTAGTGGTGAGCAGTTCTTC. Residues: CASSGRRGPSGEQFF.

V is TRBV2 and J is TRBJ2-3; TRBD2 is a possible D gene (6 bases). The ends were cut back, 7 bases at V and 4 bases at J, with 18 bases in the middle. The CDR3 has 15 amino acids. Germline V gene sequence: CDR1 SNHLY, CDR2 FYNNEI. CDR3 sequence: CASTQSGWGADTQYF. For the CDR3, the DNA is TGTGCCAGCACCCAAAGCGGGTGGGGCGCAGATACGCAGTATTTT. The whole variable domain, remainder taken from reference TRBV2 and TRBJ2-3, is EPEVTQTPSHQVTQMGQEVILRCVPISNHLYFYWYRQILGQKVEFLVSFYNNEISEKSEIFDDQFSVERPDGSNFTLKIRSTKLEDSAMYFCASTQSGWGADTQYFGPGTRLTVL.

The chain employs TRBV18 and TRBJ2-1; weak D call: TRBD1 (6 bases). Trimming stripped 0 bases from V and 4 bases from J, with 13 bases between. This CDR3 has 16 amino acids. The germline V gene encodes CDR1 KGHSH and CDR2 LQKENI. CDR3 loop: CASSPPKLGGYNEQFF. The CDR3 DNA reads as TGTGCCAGCTCACCACCGAAGTTAGGGGGTTACAATGAGCAGTTCTTC.

The V call is TRBV7-2, the J call TRBJ1-5, with D hard to call. The CDR3 sequence is 15 residues long. Germline CDR1 and CDR2: SGHTA and FQGNSA. Trimming removed 2 bases at V and 7 bases at J, with 15 bases between. The CDR3 loop is CASSLTRASGQPQHF. CDR3 sequence (DNA): TGTGCCAGCAGCTTAACCCGGGCAAGCGGACAGCCCCAGCATTTT.

Details on this clone: The same CDR3 is also encoded by other DNA sequences in this sample. CDR3 region: CASSSGQDNEQFF. The CDR3 region has the DNA TGTGCCAGCAGCTCGGGACAGGACAATGAGCAGTTCTTC. The chain combines TRBV7-2 with TRBJ2-1; 8 bases fit TRBD1. The germline gives CDR1 SGHTA, CDR2 FQGNSA. With 4 bases clipped from V and 5 bases from J, the junction kept 1 base outside the gene matches. There are 13 residues in the CDR3.

The chain employs TRBV5-5 and TRBJ2-1, with 10 bases matching TRBD2. This CDR3 contains 14 residues. V shed 2 bases, J shed 7 bases, and the junction held 3 bases outside the gene matches. The germline V gene encodes CDR1 SGHKS and CDR2 YYEKEE (reference sequence). DNA for the CDR3: TGTGCCAGCAGCTTAGCGGGGGGGCCGAATGAGCAGTTCTTC. This gives the protein CASSLAGGPNEQFF.

In this sample, this clone is medium-sized. The chain employs TRBV29-1 and TRBJ1-2; D is undetermined. CDR1 is SQVTM and CDR2 is ANQGSEA in the germline V gene. This CDR3 is built from 12 residues. Trimming stripped 7 bases from V and 7 bases from J, with 16 bases between. CDR3 in DNA: TGCAGCGCCGAGGGAGCTTCGGGTGGCTACACCTTC. Protein: CSAEGASGGYTF.

The chain uses TRBV29-1 and TRBJ2-5, with a tentative D call TRBD1 (6 bases). The J call is doubtful: the DNA matches TRBJ2-7 better. CDR1 and CDR2 from the germline V gene are SQVTM and ANQGSEA. The CDR3 runs 12 residues. The CDR3 nucleotides are TGCAGCGTTGGCAAGGACAGCTACGAGCAGTACTTC. Residues: CSVGKDSYEQYF.

V is TRBV19 and J is TRBJ2-5; unclear D gene. The CDR3 has 14 residues. Trimming pared 4 bases from V and 0 bases from J, leaving 9 bases between. The V gene's germline CDR1 is LNHDA and CDR2 SQIVND (reference sequence). CDR3 nucleotides: TGTGCCAGTAGTAGCCCCCAGAACCAAGAGACCCAGTACTTC. Amino acids: CASSSPQNQETQYF. Full variable domain (rest looked up from reference TRBV19 and TRBJ2-5): DGGITQSPKYLFRKEGQNVTLSCEQNLNHDAMYWYRQDPGQGLRLIYYSQIVNDFQKGDIAEGYSVSREKKESFPLTVTSAQKNPTAFYLCASSSPQNQETQYFGPGTRLLVL.